This is a list of T cell receptor beta chains from one sample in a study of cytomegalovirus exposure and HLA in healthy donors. The protocol was immunoSEQ multiplex PCR, while the TCRdb copy is restricted to in-frame clones and leaves out a portion. The table records some 120,000 clones, over 75% of them present only once. The sample comprised PBMCs. The receptors come from a woman aged 40 to 50 in good health and CMV-seropositive. The CDR3 runs from the conserved cysteine through the conserved F or W. D genes are given only for firm matches. Size is omitted from some rows. Given values are once, few, many or a class for expanded clones.

clone size: -
J gene: TRBJ2-7
D gene: TRBD1
V gene: TRBV6-5
CDR3 DNA: TGTGCCAGCAGTTACAGGGGACAGTCCTACGAGCAGTACTTC
CDR3 protein: CASSYRGQSYEQYF

clone size: once
J gene: TRBJ2-5
D gene: TRBD1
V gene: TRBV7-9
CDR3 DNA: TGTGCCAGCAGCCCATCATCGGGGACAGCTGGAGAGACCCAGTACTTC
CDR3 protein: CASSPSSGTAGETQYF

clone size: -
J gene: TRBJ1-6
D gene: TRBD1
V gene: TRBV28
CDR3 DNA: TGTGCCAGCAGGCGACAGGGGATTAATTCACCCCTCCACTTT
CDR3 protein: CASRRQGINSPLHF

clone size: -
J gene: TRBJ2-5
D gene: -
V gene: TRBV5-1
CDR3 DNA: TGCGCCAGCAGCTTGGCAGGACAGTCCGGGGAGACCCAGTACTTC
CDR3 protein: CASSLAGQSGETQYF

clone size: -
J gene: TRBJ2-1
D gene: TRBD2
V gene: TRBV2
CDR3 DNA: TGTGCCAGCAGTCAGGGACTAGCGAATTACAATGAGCAGTTCTTC
CDR3 protein: CASSQGLANYNEQFF

clone size: large
J gene: TRBJ2-1
D gene: -
V gene: TRBV25-1
CDR3 DNA: TGTGCCAGCAGTGCCGATCAGGGGAGCTCCTACAATGAGCAGTTCTTC
CDR3 protein: CASSADQGSSYNEQFF

clone size: few
J gene: TRBJ1-2
D gene: TRBD1
V gene: TRBV27
CDR3 DNA: TGTGCCAGCAGTCCCCGGGACAGGGGAAGGAATGACTACACCTTC
CDR3 protein: CASSPRDRGRNDYTF

clone size: few
J gene: TRBJ1-1
D gene: -
V gene: TRBV7-2
CDR3 DNA: TGTGCCAGCAGCCCATTCCGCGGGGGAAAGGCTTTCTTT
CDR3 protein: CASSPFRGGKAFF

clone size: -
J gene: TRBJ1-5
D gene: -
V gene: TRBV28
CDR3 DNA: TGTGCCAGCAGCCCTCTAGGGGCCAATCAGCCCCAGCATTTT
CDR3 protein: CASSPLGANQPQHF

clone size: few
J gene: TRBJ2-2
D gene: TRBD2
V gene: TRBV5-4
CDR3 DNA: TGTGCCAGCACCGGGACTAGCGGGCCCGGGGAGCTGTTTTTT
CDR3 protein: CASTGTSGPGELFF

clone size: -
J gene: TRBJ2-1
D gene: -
V gene: TRBV28
CDR3 DNA: TGTGCCAGCAGTTTATGGCGGGATGAGCAGTTCTTC
CDR3 protein: CASSLWRDEQFF

clone size: -
J gene: TRBJ2-3
D gene: TRBD2
V gene: TRBV7-8
CDR3 DNA: TGTGCCAGCAGCTTACGATCACTTTCCGGGACTAGCGGGAGTAGAGGCACAGATACGCAGTATTTT
CDR3 protein: CASSLRSLSGTSGSRGTDTQYF

clone size: -
J gene: TRBJ2-2
D gene: TRBD2
V gene: TRBV9
CDR3 DNA: TGTGCCAGCAGCCCTACCCCCAGCGGGAGGAGCACCGGGGAGCTGTTTTTT
CDR3 protein: CASSPTPSGRSTGELFF

clone size: -
J gene: TRBJ2-3
D gene: TRBD1
V gene: TRBV6-6
CDR3 DNA: TGTGCCAGCACCAGGGGGGACAGGGACTCAGATACGCAGTATTTT
CDR3 protein: CASTRGDRDSDTQYF

clone size: -
J gene: TRBJ2-7
D gene: -
V gene: TRBV14
CDR3 DNA: TGTGCCAGCAGCCAAGACTCGGGTTCCTACGAGCAGTACTTC
CDR3 protein: CASSQDSGSYEQYF

clone size: -
J gene: TRBJ2-2
D gene: -
V gene: TRBV29-1
CDR3 DNA: TGCAGCGCCTTCATGGGACAACACACCGGGGAGCTGTTTTTT
CDR3 protein: CSAFMGQHTGELFF

clone size: -
J gene: TRBJ2-1
D gene: TRBD2
V gene: TRBV7-9
CDR3 DNA: TGTTCCAGCAGCTTATTAACTAGCGGGAGCCCCTACAATGAGCAGTTCTTC
CDR3 protein: CSSSLLTSGSPYNEQFF

clone size: -
J gene: TRBJ1-5
D gene: -
V gene: TRBV28
CDR3 DNA: TGTGCCAGCAGTTTAGTCCGGCAGCCCCAGCATTTT
CDR3 protein: CASSLVRQPQHF

clone size: -
J gene: TRBJ1-5
D gene: -
V gene: TRBV28
CDR3 DNA: TGTGCCAGCAGTTTACAGGGAAGGGGCAATCAGCCCCAGCATTTT
CDR3 protein: CASSLQGRGNQPQHF

clone size: -
J gene: TRBJ2-7
D gene: TRBD1
V gene: TRBV6-5
CDR3 DNA: TGTGCCAGCGGGAAGGACAGGGCCTACGAGCAGTACTTC
CDR3 protein: CASGKDRAYEQYF

clone size: -
J gene: TRBJ2-2
D gene: -
V gene: TRBV9
CDR3 DNA: TGTGCCAGCAGCGTAGCTCCGGGGGACACCGGGGAGCTGTTTTTT
CDR3 protein: CASSVAPGDTGELFF

clone size: few
J gene: TRBJ1-5
D gene: -
V gene: TRBV19
CDR3 DNA: TGTGCCAGTAGTATGGCCTCGGGACAGCCCCAGCATTTT
CDR3 protein: CASSMASGQPQHF

clone size: -
J gene: TRBJ1-2
D gene: TRBD1
V gene: TRBV6-5
CDR3 DNA: TGTGCCAGCAGTTACTCGACCGGGACAGTTTCCTATGGCTACACCTTC
CDR3 protein: CASSYSTGTVSYGYTF

clone size: -
J gene: TRBJ2-1
D gene: TRBD2
V gene: TRBV19
CDR3 DNA: TGTGCCAGTAGTATAGCCACTAGCGGGTTCTACAATGAGCAGTTCTTC
CDR3 protein: CASSIATSGFYNEQFF

clone size: -
J gene: TRBJ2-7
D gene: TRBD2
V gene: TRBV2
CDR3 DNA: TGTGCCAGCGGGACTAGCGGGAGTCGGGACGAGCAGTACTTC
CDR3 protein: CASGTSGSRDEQYF

clone size: -
J gene: TRBJ2-6
D gene: -
V gene: TRBV18
CDR3 DNA: TGTGCCAGCTCACCCGGACAACTTGGGGCCAACGTCCTGACTTTC
CDR3 protein: CASSPGQLGANVLTF

clone size: -
J gene: TRBJ1-5
D gene: -
V gene: TRBV7-2
CDR3 DNA: TGTGCCAGCAGCTTTGGCGGGGGGCCTTATCAGCCCCAGCATTTT
CDR3 protein: CASSFGGGPYQPQHF

clone size: -
J gene: TRBJ2-7
D gene: TRBD2
V gene: TRBV5-4
CDR3 DNA: TGTGCCAGCAGCTTGGGGTCGGGGGGATACGAGCAGTACTTC
CDR3 protein: CASSLGSGGYEQYF

clone size: few
J gene: TRBJ2-3
D gene: TRBD2
V gene: TRBV9
CDR3 DNA: TGTGCCAGCAGCGTAGGGCTAGCGGGAGGTTGGCAGTATTTT
CDR3 protein: CASSVGLAGGWQYF

clone size: few
J gene: TRBJ2-7
D gene: TRBD2
V gene: TRBV7-3
CDR3 DNA: TGTGCCAGCAGCTTATCTGGACTAGACGAGCAGTACTTC
CDR3 protein: CASSLSGLDEQYF

clone size: -
J gene: TRBJ2-7
D gene: -
V gene: TRBV10-3
CDR3 DNA: TGTGCCATCAGTGAGGGAGGATCCTACGAGCAGTACTTC
CDR3 protein: CAISEGGSYEQYF

clone size: -
J gene: TRBJ2-1
D gene: TRBD1
V gene: TRBV7-3
CDR3 DNA: TGTGCCAGCAGCGGGGGACAGGACCATGAGCAGTTCTTC
CDR3 protein: CASSGGQDHEQFF

clone size: once
J gene: TRBJ2-2
D gene: TRBD2
V gene: TRBV18
CDR3 DNA: TGTGCCAGCTCACCACAGGGCGGGAGAAACACCGGGGAGCTGTTTTTT
CDR3 protein: CASSPQGGRNTGELFF

clone size: -
J gene: TRBJ1-2
D gene: -
V gene: TRBV19
CDR3 DNA: TGTGCCAGTAGGCCTTTACAGCATTCTAACTATGGCTACACCTTC
CDR3 protein: CASRPLQHSNYGYTF

clone size: -
J gene: TRBJ2-7
D gene: TRBD1
V gene: TRBV6-6
CDR3 DNA: TGTGCCAGCAGTCCCGGACAGGCGAGCTACGAGCAGTACTTC
CDR3 protein: CASSPGQASYEQYF

clone size: few
J gene: TRBJ1-2
D gene: TRBD1
V gene: TRBV2
CDR3 DNA: TGTGCCAGCAGTGAGGGGACAGTCCTGTGGGGTGGCTACACCTTC
CDR3 protein: CASSEGTVLWGGYTF

clone size: -
J gene: TRBJ2-3
D gene: -
V gene: TRBV18
CDR3 DNA: TGTGCCAGCTCAACGAGGCTAGCAGGAGATACGCAGTATTTT
CDR3 protein: CASSTRLAGDTQYF

clone size: -
J gene: TRBJ2-2
D gene: TRBD2
V gene: TRBV6-4
CDR3 DNA: TGTGCCAGTCGAGAACTAGCGGGAGTTGACGGGGAGCTGTTTTTT
CDR3 protein: CASRELAGVDGELFF

clone size: once
J gene: TRBJ1-2
D gene: TRBD1
V gene: TRBV18
CDR3 DNA: TGTGCCAGCTCACCCCGCGACAGGGATGGCTACACCTTC
CDR3 protein: CASSPRDRDGYTF

clone size: few
J gene: TRBJ2-3
D gene: -
V gene: TRBV5-1
CDR3 DNA: TGCGCCAGCAGCTTGGGACTAGTGTTCCCAGATACGCAGTATTTT
CDR3 protein: CASSLGLVFPDTQYF

clone size: -
J gene: TRBJ2-7
D gene: TRBD2
V gene: TRBV5-5
CDR3 DNA: TGTGCCAGCAGCTACCGGACTAGCGGGGCCTACGAGCAGTACTTC
CDR3 protein: CASSYRTSGAYEQYF

clone size: -
J gene: TRBJ2-5
D gene: -
V gene: TRBV25-1
CDR3 DNA: TGTGCCAGCAGTAAATTGGAGCCCCAAGAGACCCAGTACTTC
CDR3 protein: CASSKLEPQETQYF

clone size: -
J gene: TRBJ2-3
D gene: TRBD1
V gene: TRBV29-1
CDR3 DNA: TGCAGCGTTGAAAGCTCGGACAGGGGGCGAGATACGCAGTATTTT
CDR3 protein: CSVESSDRGRDTQYF

clone size: -
J gene: TRBJ2-1
D gene: TRBD2
V gene: TRBV11-2
CDR3 DNA: TGTGCCAGCAGCCCCTACGCACTAGCGGGTCGACGGTTCTTC
CDR3 protein: CASSPYALAGRRFF

clone size: -
J gene: TRBJ2-1
D gene: TRBD2
V gene: TRBV19
CDR3 DNA: TGTGCCAGCACCTCCGGGACTAGCTACTACAATGAGCAGTTCTTC
CDR3 protein: CASTSGTSYYNEQFF

clone size: -
J gene: TRBJ2-3
D gene: TRBD2
V gene: TRBV10-1
CDR3 DNA: TGCGCCAGCAGTGAGCCGGGACTAGCGGGAGGCACAGATACGCAGTATTTT
CDR3 protein: CASSEPGLAGGTDTQYF

clone size: -
J gene: TRBJ2-1
D gene: TRBD1
V gene: TRBV10-3
CDR3 DNA: TGTGCCTCTGGGACAGGGGGGAGCAATGAGCAGTTCTTC
CDR3 protein: CASGTGGSNEQFF

clone size: -
J gene: TRBJ1-5
D gene: -
V gene: TRBV5-1
CDR3 DNA: TGCGCCAGCAGCTTGGGGCACCCGAGGGAGCCCCAGCATTTT
CDR3 protein: CASSLGHPREPQHF

clone size: -
J gene: TRBJ1-2
D gene: TRBD1
V gene: TRBV28
CDR3 DNA: TGTGCCAGCAGTTCTCAGGGGGCATTGCGTTATGGCTACACCTTC
CDR3 protein: CASSSQGALRYGYTF

clone size: once
J gene: TRBJ2-2
D gene: TRBD2
V gene: TRBV6-5
CDR3 DNA: TGTGCCAGCAGTTCCGCGGGAGCGGGGACCGGGGAGCTGTTTTTT
CDR3 protein: CASSSAGAGTGELFF

clone size: -
J gene: TRBJ2-1
D gene: TRBD2
V gene: TRBV19
CDR3 DNA: TGTGCCAGTAGTTTCGGACTAGCGGACCTTACCGCTCTGAACAATGAGCAGTTCTTC
CDR3 protein: CASSFGLADLTALNNEQFF

clone size: few
J gene: TRBJ2-7
D gene: TRBD1
V gene: TRBV27
CDR3 DNA: TGTGCCAGCAGTGGACAGGGCCACGAGCAGTACTTC
CDR3 protein: CASSGQGHEQYF